A selection of T cell receptor beta chains follows, all from one sample in a study of PD-1 blockade in classical Hodgkin lymphoma. The method was immunoSEQ multiplex PCR; TCRdb's version includes in-frame clones alone and lacks a portion of them. The data hold tens of thousands of clones, with roughly 76% observed a single time. The sample here was CD4+ T cells from blood, taken before the fourth cycle of nivolumab. The origin of the receptors is a human donor with classical Hodgkin lymphoma. The CDR3 runs from the conserved cysteine through the conserved F or W. A D gene is named only where the DNA matches it firmly. Clone sizes are given selectively: once, few, many, or a class where the clone is expanded.

TRBJ1-2 TRBD1 TRBV7-9 NA CASSYGTGILYGYTF TGTGCCAGCAGCTACGGGACAGGGATACTCTATGGCTACACCTTC
TRBJ2-7 NA TRBV7-7 NA CASSLRLDSYEQYF TGTGCCAGCAGCCTCCGCCTGGACTCGTACGAGCAGTACTTC
TRBJ1-2 NA TRBV4-3 few CASSQANLGQRYGYTF TGCGCCAGCAGCCAGGCCAACCTCGGACAGCGCTATGGCTACACCTTC
TRBJ1-1 NA TRBV7-2 NA CASSLVPGEAFF TGTGCCAGCAGCTTAGTCCCAGGGGAAGCTTTCTTT
TRBJ1-1 TRBD1 TRBV27 NA CASSFVGQRIEAFF TGTGCCAGCAGTTTTGTGGGACAGCGGATTGAAGCTTTCTTT
TRBJ2-1 TRBD1 TRBV29-1 NA CSVGGTGNYNEQFF TGCAGCGTTGGGGGGACAGGGAATTACAATGAGCAGTTCTTC
TRBJ1-3 NA TRBV18 NA CASSPQDSGNTIYF TGTGCCAGCTCACCGCAGGACTCTGGAAACACCATATATTTT
TRBJ2-7 NA TRBV7-2 NA CASSQGHWWSEQYF TGTGCCAGCAGCCAGGGACATTGGTGGTCCGAGCAGTACTTC
TRBJ1-3 NA TRBV6-5 NA CASTKGFSGNTIYF TGTGCCAGCACCAAGGGGTTTTCTGGAAACACCATATATTTT
TRBJ1-6 NA TRBV7-3 few CASSPTGFRSPLHF TGTGCCAGCAGCCCGACTGGGTTTAGATCACCCCTCCACTTT
TRBJ1-1 NA TRBV5-8 NA CASSLVGLNTEAFF TGTGCCAGCAGCTTGGTCGGGTTGAACACTGAAGCTTTCTTT
TRBJ2-2 NA TRBV6-5 NA CASSSRQVGAGELFF TGTGCCAGCAGTTCCAGACAGGTAGGGGCAGGGGAGCTGTTTTTT
TRBJ2-1 NA TRBV7-9 NA CASSFAGVDHEQFF TGTGCCAGCAGCTTTGCAGGGGTGGACCATGAGCAGTTCTTC
TRBJ1-1 TRBD1 TRBV19 once CASSISGTGRAEAFF TGTGCCAGTAGTATCTCAGGGACAGGGCGGGCTGAAGCTTTCTTT
TRBJ1-4 NA TRBV6-1 NA CASSEFDTGYEKLFF TGTGCCAGCAGTGAATTCGACACAGGGTATGAAAAACTGTTTTTT
TRBJ2-7 NA TRBV6-1 NA CASRDSLTSYEQYF TGTGCCAGCAGGGACAGTCTAACCTCCTACGAGCAGTACTTC
TRBJ1-2 TRBD1 TRBV9 NA CASSASTGVGYTF TGTGCCAGCAGCGCCTCAACAGGGGTTGGCTACACCTTC
TRBJ1-6 TRBD1 TRBV7-8 few CASSRGTVSSYNSPLHF TGTGCCAGCAGCCGGGGGACAGTGAGCTCCTATAATTCACCCCTCCACTTT
TRBJ1-1 NA TRBV7-6 few CASSLIRAGNTEAFF TGTGCCAGCAGCTTAATCAGGGCAGGGAACACTGAAGCTTTCTTT
TRBJ1-1 NA TRBV6-5 NA CASSYGQGWNTEAFF TGTGCCAGCAGTTACGGGCAGGGTTGGAACACTGAAGCTTTCTTT
TRBJ2-3 TRBD1 TRBV7-7 NA CASSPGQGTDTQYF TGTGCCAGCAGCCCGGGACAGGGGACAGATACGCAGTATTTT
TRBJ1-2 NA TRBV27 NA CASSHEGYGYTF TGTGCCAGCAGCCATGAGGGTTATGGCTACACCTTC
TRBJ1-5 NA TRBV7-3 NA CASSFQETGGNQPQHF TGTGCCAGCAGCTTTCAGGAAACTGGGGGCAATCAGCCCCAGCATTTT
TRBJ2-7 NA TRBV2 NA CASRAEGGYEQYF TGTGCCAGCAGAGCCGAAGGGGGCTACGAGCAGTACTTC
TRBJ1-3 TRBD1 TRBV6-5 NA CASSYFGQGRDTIYF TGTGCCAGCAGTTACTTCGGACAGGGCAGAGACACCATATATTTT
TRBJ2-2 NA TRBV7-2 NA CASLPSWTGELFF TGTGCCAGCCTCCCTTCATGGACCGGGGAGCTGTTTTTT
TRBJ1-6 TRBD1 TRBV6-1 NA CASKTGGSPLHF TGTGCCAGCAAGACAGGGGGATCACCCCTCCACTTT
TRBJ2-3 NA TRBV7-2 NA CASSLKQGGTDTQYF TGTGCCAGCAGCTTAAAACAGGGCGGCACAGATACGCAGTATTTT
TRBJ1-2 NA TRBV9 NA CASSLTTDYGYTF TGTGCCAGCAGCCTCACAACGGATTATGGCTACACCTTC
TRBJ2-1 TRBD2 TRBV11-2 NA CASSTAPGLAGSEQFF TGTGCCAGCAGCACAGCCCCGGGACTAGCGGGGAGTGAGCAGTTCTTC
TRBJ2-1 NA TRBV9 NA CASSGGFPWGVSYNEQFF TGTGCCAGCAGCGGAGGTTTCCCATGGGGGGTCTCCTACAATGAGCAGTTCTTC
TRBJ2-7 NA TRBV5-5 NA CASSPGSSYEQYF TGTGCCAGCAGCCCAGGGAGCTCCTACGAGCAGTACTTC
TRBJ1-4 TRBD1 TRBV2 NA CASSVTGGEEKLFF TGTGCCAGCAGTGTGACAGGGGGCGAAGAAAAACTGTTTTTT
TRBJ1-6 NA TRBV4-2 NA CASSRIEGRLSSPLHF TGTGCCAGCAGCCGCATTGAGGGACGTCTAAGCTCACCCCTCCACTTT
TRBJ1-5 NA TRBV5-4 NA CASSLGGGNSNQPQHF TGTGCCAGCAGCTTGGGAGGCGGTAATAGCAATCAGCCCCAGCATTTT
TRBJ1-3 NA TRBV10-3 NA CAITGTSPGNTIYF TGTGCCATCACTGGGACTTCTCCTGGAAACACCATATATTTT
TRBJ2-3 NA TRBV6-5 NA CASSYGGAGDTQYF TGTGCCAGCAGTTACGGAGGAGCAGGAGATACGCAGTATTTT
TRBJ1-1 NA TRBV7-2 NA CASSTTGPTEAFF TGTGCCAGCAGCACCACAGGGCCCACTGAAGCTTTCTTT
TRBJ1-3 NA TRBV6-5 NA CASSIQEGGNTIYF TGTGCCAGCAGTATACAGGAGGGGGGAAACACCATATATTTT
TRBJ2-2 TRBD2 TRBV18 NA CASSTNSGDQGELFF TGTGCCAGCTCGACTAATAGCGGGGACCAAGGGGAGCTGTTTTTT
TRBJ1-1 NA TRBV29-1 few CSVDGAFF TGCAGCGTTGACGGAGCTTTCTTT
TRBJ2-3 NA TRBV7-9 NA CAGVSTDTQYF TGTGCCGGGGTTAGCACAGATACGCAGTATTTT
TRBJ1-2 TRBD1 TRBV27 NA CASRLDRGLNYGYTF TGTGCCAGCAGATTGGACAGGGGGCTAAACTATGGCTACACCTTC
TRBJ1-1 TRBD1 TRBV11-2 NA CASSLRSGQGDTEAFF TGTGCCAGCAGCTTACGGTCAGGACAGGGGGACACTGAAGCTTTCTTT
TRBJ1-1 TRBD1 TRBV11-3 NA CASSEPGQTEAFF TGTGCCAGCAGCGAACCGGGACAGACTGAAGCTTTCTTT
TRBJ1-2 NA TRBV5-1 NA CASSPDGATGGGYTF TGCGCCAGCAGCCCCGATGGGGCTACGGGGGGAGGCTACACCTTC
TRBJ1-5 NA TRBV7-2 NA CASSFFHNQPQHF TGTGCCAGCAGCTTTTTCCACAATCAGCCCCAGCATTTT
TRBJ2-1 TRBD2 TRBV28 NA CASSFPLSSGGARSYNEQFF TGTGCCAGCAGTTTCCCCCTATCTAGCGGGGGGGCGAGATCCTACAATGAGCAGTTCTTC
TRBJ2-2 NA TRBV11-1 NA CASSLGGANTGELFF TGTGCCAGCAGCTTAGGGGGGGCGAACACCGGGGAGCTGTTTTTT
TRBJ2-7 TRBD2 TRBV6-5 once CASSYSASGDYEQYF TGTGCCAGCAGTTACTCGGCTAGCGGGGACTACGAGCAGTACTTC
TRBJ1-2 NA TRBV6-1 NA CASNSRDTTNYGYTF TGTGCCAGCAATTCCCGGGACACGACTAACTATGGCTACACCTTC
TRBJ2-5 TRBD2 TRBV9 NA CASSQTSGGATKTQYF TGTGCCAGCAGTCAAACTAGCGGGGGGGCCACTAAGACCCAGTACTTC
TRBJ2-1 NA TRBV7-2 once CASSPTRTISNEQFF TGTGCCAGCAGCCCCACTCGGACTATTAGCAATGAGCAGTTCTTC